A selection of T cell receptor beta chains follows, all from one sample in a study of blood T cell repertoires in COVID-19. The assay was immunoSEQ multiplex PCR, and TCRdb's table has in-frame clones only and misses some. The sample records about 190,000 clones, about 85% being singletons. Sample: PBMCs or T cells enriched from blood (not recorded which). These receptors originate from a woman aged 40 to 49 in a cohort exposed to, infected with or recovered from COVID-19 (not recorded which). Each CDR3 is given with its conserved first and last residue. The order of the fields is V gene, clone size, D gene, J gene, CDR3 DNA, CDR3 protein. A D gene is named only where the DNA matches it firmly. Only some rows state a clone size, as once, few, many or a class for expanded clones.

>TRBV3-1/TRBV3-2|once|TRBD2|TRBJ2-4
TGTGCCAGCAGCCTTCCTAGCGGGGCAAAAAACATTCAGTACTTC
CASSLPSGAKNIQYF
>TRBV27|-|TRBD2|TRBJ2-7
TGTGCCAGCAGCTCCCTAGCGGGGGGGTTATCCTACGAGCAGTACTTC
CASSSLAGGLSYEQYF
>TRBV28|-|TRBD1|TRBJ1-1
TGTGCCAGCACCTCCCAACAGGGGTCGAGAACTGAAGCTTTCTTT
CASTSQQGSRTEAFF
>TRBV12-5|-|-|TRBJ2-7
TGTGCTAGTGGTTTGGGGCCGGTAGCGGCTACCTACGAGCAGTACTTC
CASGLGPVAATYEQYF
>TRBV28|-|TRBD2|TRBJ2-2
TGTGCCAGCAGTTTACCCCGAAGCGGGGGGGACAGGGAGCTGTTTTTT
CASSLPRSGGDRELFF
>TRBV9|-|-|TRBJ2-2
TGTGCCAGCAGCGTAGTCAAGCGCCCCTCGGGCACCGGGGAGCTGTTTTTT
CASSVVKRPSGTGELFF
>TRBV27|-|TRBD2|TRBJ2-5
TGTGCCAGCAGTTTAGTAGCGGGAGGGCCCCGGGAGACCCAGTACTTC
CASSLVAGGPRETQYF
>TRBV10-1|-|TRBD2|TRBJ2-7
TGCGCCAGCAGTGCTAGCGGGAGCCTCAGCTCCTACGAGCAGTACTTC
CASSASGSLSSYEQYF
>TRBV7-2|few|-|TRBJ2-1
TGTGCCAGCAGCACGGGACTTTCCTACAATGAGCAGTTCTTC
CASSTGLSYNEQFF
>TRBV19|few|TRBD1|TRBJ2-7
TGTGCCAGTAGTAGACAGGGGGCCTACGAGCAGTACTTC
CASSRQGAYEQYF
>TRBV29-1|-|TRBD2|TRBJ2-7
TGCAGCGTAGGAGCGCTAAGCGGGAGTCACGAGCAGTACTTC
CSVGALSGSHEQYF
>TRBV27|-|TRBD1|TRBJ2-1
TGTGCCAGCAGATCCGGGACAGGGGCGTACAATGAGCAGTTCTTC
CASRSGTGAYNEQFF
>TRBV25-1|-|-|TRBJ2-1
TGTGCCAGCAGGGAGGGGAAAAGCTCCTACAATGAGCAGTTCTTC
CASREGKSSYNEQFF
>TRBV5-1|-|-|TRBJ1-1
TGCGCCAGCAGCTTCTCTGTGAACACTGAAGCTTTCTTT
CASSFSVNTEAFF
>TRBV5-3|-|-|TRBJ1-2
TGTGCCAGAAGCTGTGGACCAGGGAACTATGGCTACACCTTC
CARSCGPGNYGYTF
>TRBV4-2|-|TRBD1|TRBJ1-6
TGTGCCAGCAGCCAAGATTCGGGACAGGGAGGTTCACCCCTCCACTTT
CASSQDSGQGGSPLHF
>TRBV11-2|-|-|TRBJ1-1
TGTGCCAGCAGCATGAGGGGGTTGAACACTGAAGCTTTCTTT
CASSMRGLNTEAFF
>TRBV27|-|-|TRBJ1-1
TGTGCCAGCAGTATTCAGGTGAACACTGAAGCTTTCTTT
CASSIQVNTEAFF
>TRBV21-1|few|-|TRBJ1-2
TGTGCCAGCAAACTGGGAGAGGCATATGGCTACACCTTC
CASKLGEAYGYTF
>TRBV3-1/TRBV3-2|once|-|TRBJ1-5
TGTGCCAGCAGCCAAGAGCCGGAGGGCAGGCAGCCCCAGCATTTT
CASSQEPEGRQPQHF
>TRBV7-9|-|-|TRBJ1-1
TGTGCCAGCAGCCTCGGGGGGGGCACTGAAGCTTTCTTT
CASSLGGGTEAFF
>TRBV27|few|TRBD1|TRBJ2-2
TGTGCCAGCAGTAAACAGGGGGCCTTGCTACACACCGGGGAGCTGTTTTTT
CASSKQGALLHTGELFF
>TRBV5-6|once|-|TRBJ2-5
TGTGCCAGCAGCTTTAGGTGGGCATTCCGTCAAGAGACCCAGTACTTC
CASSFRWAFRQETQYF
>TRBV27|-|-|TRBJ2-7
TGTGCCAGCAGTTTAAGGCCAGGGGGACTCGAGCAGTACTTC
CASSLRPGGLEQYF
>TRBV20-1|-|TRBD1|TRBJ2-3
TGCAGTGCTAGTGAAATCGGACAGGGGGCCACAGATACGCAGTATTTT
CSASEIGQGATDTQYF
>TRBV28|once|-|TRBJ1-4
TGTGCCAGCATGGGTTACGGGGGGATTCGGACTAATGAAAAACTGTTTTTT
CASMGYGGIRTNEKLFF
>TRBV3-1/TRBV3-2|-|TRBD2|TRBJ2-3
TGTGCCAGCAGTCCGCCTTTTAGCGGGAGTAGGGATACGCAGTATTTT
CASSPPFSGSRDTQYF
>TRBV5-1|-|TRBD2|TRBJ2-2
TGCGCCAGCAGCTTGAGAGTAGCGGGAGGCACCGGGGAGCTGTTTTTT
CASSLRVAGGTGELFF
>TRBV18|-|-|TRBJ1-1
TGTGCCAGCTCACCGCTGGACACCACTGAAGCTTTCTTT
CASSPLDTTEAFF
>TRBV6-4|-|-|TRBJ1-2
TGTGCCAGCAGTGACTCGAAAAGGGGCGGCTACACCTTC
CASSDSKRGGYTF
>TRBV5-8|-|-|TRBJ1-5
TGTGCCAGCAGCTTGGGCACAGGGAACACGAATCAGCCCCAGCATTTT
CASSLGTGNTNQPQHF
>TRBV13|-|-|TRBJ2-1
TGTGCCAGCAGCTTAGGGGCTTGGGCCGACAATGAGCAGTTCTTC
CASSLGAWADNEQFF
>TRBV14|-|-|TRBJ1-2
TGTGCCAGCAGCCAAGTCGGGGGTAACTATGGCTACACCTTC
CASSQVGGNYGYTF
>TRBV5-5|few|TRBD2|TRBJ2-1
TGTGCCAGCAGAAGACTAGCGAGCAATGAGCAGTTCTTC
CASRRLASNEQFF